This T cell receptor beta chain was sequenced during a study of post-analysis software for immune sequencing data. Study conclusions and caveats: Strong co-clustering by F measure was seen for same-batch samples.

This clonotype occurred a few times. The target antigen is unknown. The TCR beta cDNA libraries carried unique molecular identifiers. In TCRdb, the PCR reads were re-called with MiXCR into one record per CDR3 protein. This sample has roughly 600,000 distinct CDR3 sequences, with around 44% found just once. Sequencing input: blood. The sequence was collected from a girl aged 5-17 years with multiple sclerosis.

The CDR3 reads CASSLAGREGLYNEQFF. DNA for the CDR3: TGTGCCAGCAGCTTAGCGGGCCGGGAGGGCCTTTACAATGAGCAGTTCTTC. The chain joins TRBV7-9 to TRBJ2-1; 8 nucleotides agree with TRBD2. The CDR3 extends over 17 amino acids. J lost 4 bases, V lost 0 bases, and 8 bases had no gene match. Germline V gene data show CDR1 as SEHNR and CDR2 as FQNEAQ (reference sequence).